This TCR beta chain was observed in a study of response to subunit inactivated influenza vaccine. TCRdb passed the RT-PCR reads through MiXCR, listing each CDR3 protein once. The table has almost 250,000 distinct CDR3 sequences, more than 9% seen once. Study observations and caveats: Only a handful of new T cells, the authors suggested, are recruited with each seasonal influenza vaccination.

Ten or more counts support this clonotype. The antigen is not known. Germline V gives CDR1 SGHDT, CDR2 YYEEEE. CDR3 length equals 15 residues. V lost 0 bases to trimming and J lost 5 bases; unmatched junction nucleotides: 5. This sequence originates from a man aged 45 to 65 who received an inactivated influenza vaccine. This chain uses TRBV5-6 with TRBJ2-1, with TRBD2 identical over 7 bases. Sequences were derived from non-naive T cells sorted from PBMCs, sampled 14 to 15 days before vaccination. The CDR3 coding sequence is TGTGCCAGCAGCTTGGTAGCTAGCGGCCACAATGAGCAGTTCTTC. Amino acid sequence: CASSLVASGHNEQFF.